The clone carrying this TCR beta chain was recorded a few times. Germline V gene data show CDR1 as SGHTA and CDR2 as FQGNSA. Trimming shortened V by 5 bases and J by 10 bases, and 12 bases separated the two germline ends. CDR3 length equals 13 residues. The source of the sample is a study of blood T cell repertoires in COVID-19. Study processing details: Cell counts per sample came from amplifying reference gene primers. The method was immunoSEQ multiplex PCR; TCRdb's version includes in-frame clones alone and lacks a portion of them. That table furnishes V, J and clone size, whereas the DNA furnished D and trimming. The sample shows 200,000 to 250,000 clones, almost 90% of them seen only once.

The chain recombines TRBV7-2 with TRBJ1-6; D not resolved. This TCR came from a man between 18 and 29 years old with active or convalescent COVID-19. The source material was peripheral blood. CDR3 sequence: CASSTDDQSPLHF. CDR3 in DNA: TGTGCCAGCAGCACAGACGATCAGTCACCCCTCCACTTT.